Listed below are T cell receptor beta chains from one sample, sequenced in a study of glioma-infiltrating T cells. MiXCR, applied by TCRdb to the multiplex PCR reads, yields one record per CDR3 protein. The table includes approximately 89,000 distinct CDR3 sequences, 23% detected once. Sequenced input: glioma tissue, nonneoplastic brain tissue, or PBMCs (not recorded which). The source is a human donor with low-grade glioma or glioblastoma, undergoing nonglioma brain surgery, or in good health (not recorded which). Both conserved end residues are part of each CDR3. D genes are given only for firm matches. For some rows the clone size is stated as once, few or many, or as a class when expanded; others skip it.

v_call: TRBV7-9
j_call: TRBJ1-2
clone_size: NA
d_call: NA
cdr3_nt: TGTGCCAGCAGCTTATTCGACAGTCTCTATGGCTACACCTTC
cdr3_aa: CASSLFDSLYGYTF

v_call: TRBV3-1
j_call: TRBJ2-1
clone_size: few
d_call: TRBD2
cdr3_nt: TGTGCCAGCAGCCACCACGGGAGGTCCTACAATGAGCAGTTCTTC
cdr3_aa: CASSHHGRSYNEQFF

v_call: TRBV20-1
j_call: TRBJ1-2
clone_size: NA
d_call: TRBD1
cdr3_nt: TGCAGTGCCGGGACAGGGGATGTGAGGTACTTC
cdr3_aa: CSAGTGDVRYF

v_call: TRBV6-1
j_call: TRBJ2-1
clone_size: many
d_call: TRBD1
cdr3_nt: TGTGCCACTCGTGGACAGGGAAGCTCCTACAATGAGCAGTTCTTC
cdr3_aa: CATRGQGSSYNEQFF

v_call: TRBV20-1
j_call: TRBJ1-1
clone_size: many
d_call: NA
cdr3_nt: TGCAGTGCTAGAGATCAGACAGCCTCCCATCAGGAAGCTTTCTTT
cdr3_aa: CSARDQTASHQEAFF

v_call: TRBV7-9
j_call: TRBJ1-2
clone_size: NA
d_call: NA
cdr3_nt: TGTGCCAGCAGCTTAGGGCCTGCCTATGGCTACACCTTC
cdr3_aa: CASSLGPAYGYTF

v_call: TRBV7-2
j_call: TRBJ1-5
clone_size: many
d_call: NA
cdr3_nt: TGTGCCAGCAGCTTAGTAGGGGCCTATGGCAATCAGCCCCAGCATTTT
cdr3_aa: CASSLVGAYGNQPQHF

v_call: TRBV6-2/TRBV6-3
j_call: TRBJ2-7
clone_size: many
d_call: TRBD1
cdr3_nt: TGTGCCAGCAGCCAAAACCGGGACAGGGGCTACGAGCAGTACTTC
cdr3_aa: CASSQNRDRGYEQYF

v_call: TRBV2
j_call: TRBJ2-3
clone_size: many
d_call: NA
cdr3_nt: TGTGCCAGCTTGCGGGACAACACAGATACGCAGTATTTT
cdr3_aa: CASLRDNTDTQYF

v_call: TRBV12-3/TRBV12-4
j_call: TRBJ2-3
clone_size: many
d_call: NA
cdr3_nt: TGTGCCAGCAGTCATCGGGCAGATACGCAGTATTTT
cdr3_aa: CASSHRADTQYF

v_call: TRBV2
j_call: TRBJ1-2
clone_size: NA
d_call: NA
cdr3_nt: TGTGCCAGCAGTGAAAGCGGGGCAGCATTTAGGGGTGGCTACACCTTC
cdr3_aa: CASSESGAAFRGGYTF

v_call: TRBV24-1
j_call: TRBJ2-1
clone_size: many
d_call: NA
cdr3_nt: TGTGCCACCAGTGATCCTCAATCCGAGCAGTTCTTC
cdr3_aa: CATSDPQSEQFF

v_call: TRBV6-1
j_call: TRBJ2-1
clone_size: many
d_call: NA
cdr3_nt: TGTGCCATCCGTGGGTACTACAATGAGCAGTTCTTC
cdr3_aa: CAIRGYYNEQFF

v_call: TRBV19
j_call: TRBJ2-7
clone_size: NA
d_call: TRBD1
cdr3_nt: TGTGCCAGTAGTCCCGGGACAGGTCGAACCTACGAGCAGTACTTC
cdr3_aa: CASSPGTGRTYEQYF

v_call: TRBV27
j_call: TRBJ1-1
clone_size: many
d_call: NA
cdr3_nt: TGTGCCAGCAGTCCGTGGGGCAAATCAAAGAACACTGAAGCTTTCTTT
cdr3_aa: CASSPWGKSKNTEAFF

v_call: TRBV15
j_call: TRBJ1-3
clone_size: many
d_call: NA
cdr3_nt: TGTGCCACCAGCAGAACCACCGTAGGCAGGGGAAGCTCTGGAAACACCATATATTTT
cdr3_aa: CATSRTTVGRGSSGNTIYF

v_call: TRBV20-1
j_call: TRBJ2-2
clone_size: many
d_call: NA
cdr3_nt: TGCAGTGCTAGAGATTTCGGCAGGACGAACACCGGGGAGCTGTTTTTT
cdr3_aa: CSARDFGRTNTGELFF

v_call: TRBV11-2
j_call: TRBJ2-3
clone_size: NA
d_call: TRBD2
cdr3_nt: TGTGCCAGCAGCTCATCCCTAGCGGGGGGATATGATACGCAGTATTTT
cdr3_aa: CASSSSLAGGYDTQYF

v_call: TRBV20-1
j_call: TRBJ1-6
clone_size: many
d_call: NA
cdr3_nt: TGCAGTGCCGGGACTTGGCGGTCACCCCTCCACTTT
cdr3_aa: CSAGTWRSPLHF

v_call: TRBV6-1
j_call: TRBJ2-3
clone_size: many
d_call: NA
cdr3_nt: TGTGCCAGCAGCCACCCGGGTTTCACAGATACGCAGTATTTT
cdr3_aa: CASSHPGFTDTQYF

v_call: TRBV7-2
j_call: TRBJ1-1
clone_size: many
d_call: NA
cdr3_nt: TGTGCCAGCATCCTAGAACGGACGCGGGCTGAAGCTTTCTTT
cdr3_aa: CASILERTRAEAFF

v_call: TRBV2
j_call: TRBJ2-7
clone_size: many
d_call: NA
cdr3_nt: TGTGCCAGCAGTGGACTAGGCTCCTACGAGCAGTACTTC
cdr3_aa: CASSGLGSYEQYF

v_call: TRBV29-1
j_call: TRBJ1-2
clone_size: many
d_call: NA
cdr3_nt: TGCAGCGTTGAAGACTCTGATATGAACAGGGATTATGGCTACACCTTC
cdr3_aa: CSVEDSDMNRDYGYTF

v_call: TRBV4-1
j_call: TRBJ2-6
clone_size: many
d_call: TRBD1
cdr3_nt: TGCGCCAGCAGCCGCACCGGGACAGGGGGCCTCTCTGGGGCCAACGTCCTGACTTTC
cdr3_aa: CASSRTGTGGLSGANVLTF

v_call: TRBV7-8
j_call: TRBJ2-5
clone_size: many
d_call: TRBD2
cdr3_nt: TGTGCCAGCAGCGATCTGACTAGCGGGAGGGAGTCCCAAGAGACCCAGTACTTC
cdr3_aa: CASSDLTSGRESQETQYF

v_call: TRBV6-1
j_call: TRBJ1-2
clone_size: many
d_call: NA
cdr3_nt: TGTGCCAGCAGGAAGACCAGGGACGTGAACTATGGCTACACCTTC
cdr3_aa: CASRKTRDVNYGYTF

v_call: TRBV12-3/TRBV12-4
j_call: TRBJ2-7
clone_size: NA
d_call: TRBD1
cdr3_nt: TGTGCCAGCAGTTTAGTTGGGGACAGGGACTACGAGCAGTACTTC
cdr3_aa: CASSLVGDRDYEQYF

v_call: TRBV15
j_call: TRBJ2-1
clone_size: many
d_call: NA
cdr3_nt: TGTGCCACCAGCAGAGATCTTGGGACCTACAATGAGCAGTTCTTC
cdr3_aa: CATSRDLGTYNEQFF

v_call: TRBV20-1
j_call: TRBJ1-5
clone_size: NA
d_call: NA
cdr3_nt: TGCAGTGCTAGACAGTCCAATCAGCCCCAGCATTTT
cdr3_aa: CSARQSNQPQHF

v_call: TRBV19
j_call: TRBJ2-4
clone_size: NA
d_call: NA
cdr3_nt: TGTGCCAGTAGTATTGGGGGTGGCAAAAACATTCAGTACTTC
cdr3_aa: CASSIGGGKNIQYF

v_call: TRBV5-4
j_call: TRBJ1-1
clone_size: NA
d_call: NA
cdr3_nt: TGTGCCAGCAGCTTGGAGGGCTCCTTTAGGACTGAAGCTTTCTTT
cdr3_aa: CASSLEGSFRTEAFF

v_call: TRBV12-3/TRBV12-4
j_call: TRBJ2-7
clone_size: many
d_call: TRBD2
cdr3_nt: TGTGCCAGCAGTTCCTCCAGCGGGAGGGCCCCTTACGAGCAGTACTTC
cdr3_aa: CASSSSSGRAPYEQYF

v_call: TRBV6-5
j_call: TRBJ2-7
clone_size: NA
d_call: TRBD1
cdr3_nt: TGTGCCATCAGTGAGAGGGACAGGGTGGACGAGCAGTACTTC
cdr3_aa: CAISERDRVDEQYF